These 5 T cell receptor beta chains came from one sample sequenced in a study of blood T cell repertoires in COVID-19. Method: immunoSEQ multiplex PCR; TCRdb's copy keeps in-frame clones and lacks some. This sample has about 170,000 clones, with around four fifths found just once. Specimen: peripheral blood. The receptor set was obtained from an older woman who had recovered from COVID-19.

The genes are TRBV5-4 and TRBJ2-2; D might be TRBD1 (5 bases). The V end lost 5 bases, the J end lost 6 bases, and 17 bases lay between the germline ends. The CDR3 spans 15 residues. Per the germline V gene, CDR1 is SGHNT and CDR2 is YYREEE (reference sequence). The CDR3 loop reads CASRRALGAPGELFF. In nucleotides, the CDR3 is TGTGCCAGCAGAAGGGCCCTAGGGGCACCCGGGGAGCTGTTTTTT.

This clone was seen more than once but under ten times. V is TRBV21-1 and J is TRBJ1-5; the D call of TRBD1 is as the table states it, not checked on the DNA. TRBV21-1 is noted as a pseudogene. The CDR3 is 17 residues long. CDR3 sequence (DNA): TGTGCCAGCAGCACTCAAACCGGGACAGGATTCAATCAGCCCCAGCATTTT. Protein product: CASSTQTGTGFNQPQHF.

This clone was seen a few times. This chain connects TRBV7-2 to TRBJ1-5, with D unresolved. CDR3 length: 13 residues. The germline CDR1 and CDR2 sequences are SGHTA and FQGNSA. V was cut by 1 base and J by 3 bases, with 4 bases left in between. CDR3 DNA sequence: TGTGCCAGCAGCTTAGGGCACAATCAGCCCCAGCATTTT. Its protein is CASSLGHNQPQHF. Full variable domain (rest looked up from reference TRBV7-2 and TRBJ1-5): GAGVSQSPSNKVTEKGKDVELRCDPISGHTALYWYRQSLGQGLEFLIYFQGNSAPDKSGLPSDRFSAERTGGSVSTLTIQRTQQEDSAVYLCASSLGHNQPQHFGDGTRLSIL.

The chain uses TRBV7-2 and TRBJ1-6; D ambiguous. V lost 5 bases to trimming and J lost 10 bases, with 9 bases between them. The CDR3 runs 12 residues. The germline CDR1 and CDR2 sequences are SGHTA and FQGNSA. The DNA of the CDR3 is TGTGCCAGCAGCGCGGAGGGATCACCCCTCCACTTT. As protein: CASSAEGSPLHF.

The chain employs TRBV7-9 and TRBJ2-1; 8 bases line up with TRBD2. CDR1 and CDR2 (germline): SEHNR, FQNEAQ (reference sequence). Trimming took 5 bases from V and 4 from J; bases not matched to a gene: 4. This CDR3 is 14 amino acids long. CDR3 DNA: TGTGCCAGCAGCCGCGGGGGGACGTACAATGAGCAGTTCTTC. It translates to CASSRGGTYNEQFF. Looking up the rest from reference TRBV7-9 and TRBJ2-1 gives the full variable domain: DTGVSQNPRHKITKRGQNVTFRCDPISEHNRLYWYRQTLGQGPEFLTYFQNEAQLEKSRLLSDRFSAERPKGSFSTLEIQRTEQGDSAMYLCASSRGGTYNEQFFGPGTRLTVL.